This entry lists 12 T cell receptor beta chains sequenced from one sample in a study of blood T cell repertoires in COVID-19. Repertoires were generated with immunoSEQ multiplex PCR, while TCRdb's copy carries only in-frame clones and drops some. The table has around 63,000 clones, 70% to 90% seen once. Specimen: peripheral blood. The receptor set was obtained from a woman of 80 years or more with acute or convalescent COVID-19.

The CDR3 spells CASSAGARWTGELFF. The CDR3 DNA follows: TGCGCCAGCAGCGCGGGGGCCAGGTGGACCGGGGAGCTGTTTTTT. V usage is TRBV5-1 and J usage is TRBJ2-2; tentatively, D is TRBD2 (7 bases). CDR3 length equals 15 residues. The germline V gene encodes CDR1 SGHRS and CDR2 YFSETQ. Deletions cut 4 bases from V and 5 bases from J, with 15 bases between.

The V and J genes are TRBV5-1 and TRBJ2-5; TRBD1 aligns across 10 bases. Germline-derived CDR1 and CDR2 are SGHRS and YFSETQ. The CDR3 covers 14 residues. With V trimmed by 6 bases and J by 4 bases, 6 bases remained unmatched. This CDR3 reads CASIRGQGIETQYF. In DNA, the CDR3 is TGCGCCAGCATCCGGGGACAGGGGATAGAGACCCAGTACTTC. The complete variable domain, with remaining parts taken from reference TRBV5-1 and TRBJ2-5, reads KAGVTQTPRYLIKTRGQQVTLSCSPISGHRSVSWYQQTPGQGLQFLFEYFSETQRNKGNFPGRFSGRQFSNSRSEMNVSTLELGDSALYLCASIRGQGIETQYFGPGTRLLVL.

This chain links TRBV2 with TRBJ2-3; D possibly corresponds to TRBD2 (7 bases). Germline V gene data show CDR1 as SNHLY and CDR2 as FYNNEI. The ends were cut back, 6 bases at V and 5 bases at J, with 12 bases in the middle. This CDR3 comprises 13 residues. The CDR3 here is CASRRGGGDTQYF. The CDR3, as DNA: TGTGCCAGCAGGCGGGGAGGGGGAGATACGCAGTATTTT.

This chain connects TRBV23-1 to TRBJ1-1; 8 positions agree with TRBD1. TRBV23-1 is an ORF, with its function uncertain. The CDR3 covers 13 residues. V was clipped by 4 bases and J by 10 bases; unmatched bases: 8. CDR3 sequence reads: CASSPDREGPAFF. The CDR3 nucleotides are TGCGCCAGCAGTCCGGACAGGGAGGGCCCAGCTTTCTTT.

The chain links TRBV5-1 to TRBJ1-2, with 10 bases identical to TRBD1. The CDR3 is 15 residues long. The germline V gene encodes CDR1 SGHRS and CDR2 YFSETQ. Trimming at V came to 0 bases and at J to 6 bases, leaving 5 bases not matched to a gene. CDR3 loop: CASSLGQGAQNGYTF. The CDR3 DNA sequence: TGCGCCAGCAGCTTGGGACAGGGGGCGCAGAATGGCTACACCTTC.

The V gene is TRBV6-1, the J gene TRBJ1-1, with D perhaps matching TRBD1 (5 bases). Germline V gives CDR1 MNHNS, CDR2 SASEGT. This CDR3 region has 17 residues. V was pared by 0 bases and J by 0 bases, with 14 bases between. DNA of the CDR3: TGTGCCAGCAGTGAAGCTACGTCTAGACAGTTGAACACTGAAGCTTTCTTT. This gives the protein CASSEATSRQLNTEAFF.

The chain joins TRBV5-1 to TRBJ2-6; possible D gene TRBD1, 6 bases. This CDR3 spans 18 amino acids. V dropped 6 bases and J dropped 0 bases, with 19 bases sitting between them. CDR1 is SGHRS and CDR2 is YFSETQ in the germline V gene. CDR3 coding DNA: TGCGCCAGCACCCACCGACCAGGGGCAGTCTCTGGGGCCAACGTCCTGACTTTC. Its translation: CASTHRPGAVSGANVLTF.

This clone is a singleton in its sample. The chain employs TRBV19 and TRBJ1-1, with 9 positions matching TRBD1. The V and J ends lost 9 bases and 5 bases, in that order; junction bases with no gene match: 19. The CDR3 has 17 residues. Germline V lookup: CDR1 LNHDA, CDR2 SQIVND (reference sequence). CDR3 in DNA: TGTGCCAGACATACACTTGGTAGGACAGGGGTCGAGACTGAAGCTTTCTTT. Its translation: CARHTLGRTGVETEAFF. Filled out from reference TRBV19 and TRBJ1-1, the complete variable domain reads DGGITQSPKYLFRKEGQNVTLSCEQNLNHDAMYWYRQDPGQGLRLIYYSQIVNDFQKGDIAEGYSVSREKKESFPLTVTSAQKNPTAFYLCARHTLGRTGVETEAFFGQGTRLTVV.

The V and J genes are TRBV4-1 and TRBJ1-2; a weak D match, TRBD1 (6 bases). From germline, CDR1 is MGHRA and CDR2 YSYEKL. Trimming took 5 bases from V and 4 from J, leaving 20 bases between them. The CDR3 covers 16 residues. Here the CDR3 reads CASSAMVRGKSYGYTF. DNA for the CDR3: TGCGCCAGCAGCGCCATGGTCAGGGGCAAAAGCTATGGCTACACCTTC.

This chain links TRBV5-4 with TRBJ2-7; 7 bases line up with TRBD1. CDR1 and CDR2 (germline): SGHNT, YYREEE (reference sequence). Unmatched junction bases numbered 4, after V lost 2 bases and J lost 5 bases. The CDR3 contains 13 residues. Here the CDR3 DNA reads TGTGCCAGCAGCTTTACAGGGGAAGACGAGCAGTACTTC. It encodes CASSFTGEDEQYF.

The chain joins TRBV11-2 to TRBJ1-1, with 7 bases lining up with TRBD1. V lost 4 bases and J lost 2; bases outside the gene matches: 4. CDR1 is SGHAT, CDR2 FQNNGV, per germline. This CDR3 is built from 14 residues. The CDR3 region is CASSSYRGNTEAFF. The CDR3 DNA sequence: TGTGCCAGCAGCTCCTACAGGGGAAACACTGAAGCTTTCTTT. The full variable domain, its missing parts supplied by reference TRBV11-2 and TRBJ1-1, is EAGVAQSPRYKIIEKRQSVAFWCNPISGHATLYWYQQILGQGPKLLIQFQNNGVVDDSQLPKDRFSAERLKGVDSTLKIQPAKLEDSAVYLCASSSYRGNTEAFFGQGTRLTVV.

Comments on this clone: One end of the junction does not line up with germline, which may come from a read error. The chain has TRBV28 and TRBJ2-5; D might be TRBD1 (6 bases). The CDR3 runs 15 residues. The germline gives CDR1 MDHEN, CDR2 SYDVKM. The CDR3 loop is CASSSLSGVQKTQYF. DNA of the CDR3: TGTGCCAGCAGTTCCCTCTCAGGGGTCCAAAAGACCCAGTACTTC.